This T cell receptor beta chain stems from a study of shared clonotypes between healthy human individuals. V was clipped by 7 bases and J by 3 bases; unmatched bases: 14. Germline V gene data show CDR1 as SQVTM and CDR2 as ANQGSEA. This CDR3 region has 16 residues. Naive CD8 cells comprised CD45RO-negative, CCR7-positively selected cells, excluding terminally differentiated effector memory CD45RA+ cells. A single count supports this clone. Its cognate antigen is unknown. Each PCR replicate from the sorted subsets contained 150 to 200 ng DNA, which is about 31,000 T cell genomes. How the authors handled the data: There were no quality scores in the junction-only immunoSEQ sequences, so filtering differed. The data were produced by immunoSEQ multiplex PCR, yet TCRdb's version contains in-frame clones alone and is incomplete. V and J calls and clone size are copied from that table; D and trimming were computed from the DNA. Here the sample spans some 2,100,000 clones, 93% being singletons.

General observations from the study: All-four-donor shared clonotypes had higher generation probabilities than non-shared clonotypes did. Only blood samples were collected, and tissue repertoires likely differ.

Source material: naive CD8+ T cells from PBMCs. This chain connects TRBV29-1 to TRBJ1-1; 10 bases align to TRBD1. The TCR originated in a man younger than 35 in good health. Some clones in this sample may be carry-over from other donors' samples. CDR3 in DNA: TGCAGCGGTGCGAGCCGGGACAGGGGTTTTGACACTGAAGCTTTCTTT. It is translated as CSGASRDRGFDTEAFF.